A selection of T cell receptor beta chains follows, all from one sample in a study of identifying expanded T cells in peripheral blood. Generated by immunoSEQ multiplex PCR, the TCRdb table keeps only in-frame clones and is missing some. Of tens of thousands of clones listed, approximately 81% are singletons. Sequences were obtained from blood. These receptors were taken from a person between 18 and 70 years old in good health. Both conserved end residues are part of each CDR3. A D gene is named only where the DNA matches it firmly. Clone size appears in some rows only: once, few, many, or a class for an expanded clone.

v_gene	d_gene	abundance	j_gene	CDR3aa	CDR3nt
TRBV29-1	NA	NA	TRBJ2-5	CSVEWGGEYQETQYF	TGCAGCGTAGAGTGGGGGGGCGAGTACCAAGAGACCCAGTACTTC
TRBV18	NA	NA	TRBJ2-1	CASSSGYPNEQFF	TGTGCCAGCTCGTCGGGCTACCCCAATGAGCAGTTCTTC
TRBV7-2	NA	NA	TRBJ1-5	CASSLVGSGSEGQPQHF	TGTGCCAGCAGCTTAGTGGGGTCGGGGAGCGAAGGGCAGCCCCAGCATTTT
TRBV6-1	NA	NA	TRBJ1-1	CASSELSSNTEAFF	TGTGCCAGCAGTGAACTATCTTCGAACACTGAAGCTTTCTTT
TRBV2	NA	NA	TRBJ2-1	CASSTQENEQFF	TGTGCCAGCAGTACACAGGAGAATGAGCAGTTCTTC
TRBV29-1	NA	NA	TRBJ1-4	CSVEDGFWVESKTEKLFF	TGCAGCGTTGAAGATGGCTTTTGGGTGGAATCGAAGACGGAAAAACTGTTTTTT
TRBV27	NA	NA	TRBJ1-5	CASSLSIEGRERGQPQHF	TGTGCCAGCAGTTTATCGATAGAAGGCAGGGAAAGGGGGCAGCCCCAGCATTTT
TRBV6-1	TRBD2	NA	TRBJ2-5	CASIRTSGQETQYF	TGTGCCAGCATCCGGACTAGCGGACAAGAGACCCAGTACTTC
TRBV9	NA	NA	TRBJ1-2	CASSVAGSGYTF	TGTGCCAGCAGCGTAGCAGGGAGTGGCTACACCTTC
TRBV2	NA	NA	TRBJ2-1	CASSREGGALYNEQFF	TGTGCCAGCAGTAGGGAAGGGGGGGCCCTCTACAATGAGCAGTTCTTC
TRBV11-3	NA	NA	TRBJ2-1	CASSLNGVSYNEQFF	TGTGCCAGCAGCTTAAACGGGGTCTCCTACAATGAGCAGTTCTTC
TRBV5-6	TRBD1	once	TRBJ2-2	CASSDEYRGYTGELFF	TGTGCCAGCAGCGATGAATACAGGGGGTACACCGGGGAGCTGTTTTTT
TRBV15	NA	NA	TRBJ1-1	CATSIRGVGDTEAFF	TGTGCCACCAGCATTAGGGGGGTCGGGGACACTGAAGCTTTCTTT
TRBV7-2	TRBD2	NA	TRBJ2-7	CASSPRESYYEQYF	TGTGCCAGCAGCCCGCGGGAGAGCTACTACGAGCAGTACTTC
TRBV7-2	TRBD2	NA	TRBJ2-3	CASSLKGGGAGADTQYF	TGTGCCAGCAGCTTAAAAGGCGGGGGGGCCGGCGCAGATACGCAGTATTTT
TRBV23-1	NA	NA	TRBJ2-3	CASSQSVDSDTQYF	TGCGCCAGCAGTCAATCCGTAGACTCAGATACGCAGTATTTT
TRBV10-3	TRBD1	NA	TRBJ2-5	CAISGTEKETQYF	TGTGCCATCAGCGGGACAGAGAAAGAGACCCAGTACTTC
TRBV30	TRBD1	once	TRBJ2-3	CAWKEGTGTDTQYF	TGTGCCTGGAAGGAGGGGACAGGGACAGATACGCAGTATTTT
TRBV5-6	TRBD2	NA	TRBJ2-7	CASSLYRGGSPYEQYF	TGTGCCAGCAGCTTATACCGGGGGGGATCTCCCTACGAGCAGTACTTC
TRBV7-9	TRBD1	NA	TRBJ2-1	CASSQGQGAGEQFF	TGTGCCAGCAGTCAGGGACAGGGGGCCGGTGAGCAGTTCTTC
TRBV7-2	TRBD2	NA	TRBJ2-5	CASSSPGGEETQYF	TGTGCCAGCAGCTCCCCGGGAGGGGAAGAGACCCAGTACTTC
TRBV12-5	NA	NA	TRBJ1-5	CASGLVDVIKTNQPQHF	TGTGCTAGTGGTTTGGTAGATGTCATAAAGACGAATCAGCCCCAGCATTTT
TRBV18	NA	NA	TRBJ1-1	CASSSSSLYREAFF	TGTGCCAGCTCTTCATCGAGTTTGTACAGGGAAGCTTTCTTT
TRBV7-8	NA	NA	TRBJ1-5	CASSLGEYSNQPQHF	TGTGCCAGCAGCTTAGGAGAGTATAGCAATCAGCCCCAGCATTTT
TRBV7-9	NA	NA	TRBJ1-5	CASSPPGAGNQPQHF	TGTGCCAGCAGCCCTCCCGGTGCCGGCAATCAGCCCCAGCATTTT
TRBV7-9	TRBD1	NA	TRBJ2-7	CASSRPGQPEQYF	TGTGCCAGCAGCCGACCGGGACAGCCCGAGCAGTACTTC
TRBV4-3	NA	NA	TRBJ1-5	CASSQDSSKQPQHF	TGCGCCAGCAGCCAAGACAGCAGTAAGCAGCCCCAGCATTTT
TRBV19	TRBD1	NA	TRBJ1-1	CASKGGPRGQKNTEAFF	TGTGCCAGTAAGGGCGGGCCAAGGGGACAGAAGAACACTGAAGCTTTCTTT
TRBV2	NA	NA	TRBJ2-2	CASSDRRAVNTGELFF	TGTGCCAGCAGTGACCGAAGGGCGGTAAACACCGGGGAGCTGTTTTTT
TRBV5-5	NA	NA	TRBJ1-1	CASSYTRWANTEAFF	TGTGCCAGCAGCTATACCCGTTGGGCGAACACTGAAGCTTTCTTT
TRBV9	TRBD2	NA	TRBJ2-7	CASSVTGTSGYEQYF	TGTGCCAGCAGCGTCACCGGGACTAGCGGCTACGAGCAGTACTTC
TRBV6-1	NA	NA	TRBJ1-6	CASSEFRDTYNSPLHF	TGTGCCAGCAGTGAATTCCGGGACACCTATAATTCACCCCTCCACTTT